One sample yielded the 29 T cell receptor beta chains listed below, sequenced in a study of a mutant IDH1 vaccine in newly diagnosed glioma. The table came from immunoSEQ multiplex PCR; TCRdb's copy has only in-frame clones and leaves some out. Among some 80,000 clones listed, 75% to 90% were seen once. These receptors are not linked to any known antigen. The time point: week 23, last vaccination. Doses of 300 ug of mutant IDH1 20-mer peptide were given with topical imiquimod. The sample was PBMCs, taken from a glioma patient whose treatment included an IDH1 peptide vaccine. The receptors stem from a woman aged 45-60 years with glioma.

This chain uses TRBV9 with TRBJ2-7; TRBD1 agrees at 10 bases. CDR3 length equals 17 residues. Germline trimming cut 0 bases from V and 6 bases from J; bases unmatched to any gene: 12. The germline V gene encodes CDR1 SGDLS and CDR2 YYNGEE. The CDR3 DNA reads TGTGCCAGCAGCGTAGGGGCCGGGACAGGGGTTTTAGGCGAGCAGTACTTC. Its protein product is CASSVGAGTGVLGEQYF.

This clone has only one observation. The chain carries TRBV7-2 and TRBJ2-5, with D possibly matching TRBD2 (6 bases). Deletions cut 1 base from V and 4 bases from J, with 19 bases between. This CDR3 is built from 17 residues. Germline assignment: CDR1 SGHTA and CDR2 FQGNSA. For the CDR3, the DNA is TGTGCCAGCAGCTTAGGATTCGGGGGTATCTATGGAGAGACCCAGTACTTC. The encoded protein is CASSLGFGGIYGETQYF.

The chain links TRBV28 to TRBJ1-5; D perhaps matches TRBD1 (5 bases). Germline V lookup: CDR1 MDHEN, CDR2 SYDVKM. The CDR3 covers 14 residues. Trimming left V 4 bases short and J 9 bases short, with 16 bases between. The CDR3 reads CASSSPGRQGPQHF. The CDR3 DNA reads as TGTGCCAGCAGTTCCCCGGGACGGCAAGGGCCCCAGCATTTT.

In its sample, this clone was seen a few times. This chain uses TRBV2 with TRBJ2-7, with 10 bases lining up with TRBD1. The CDR3 totals 14 residues. The J segment lost 5 bases and the V segment lost 5 bases, leaving 6 bases of the junction unmatched. CDR1 and CDR2 (germline): SNHLY, FYNNEI. CDR3 bases: TGTGCCAGCAGTCAGGGACAGGGGTCCGACGAGCAGTACTTC. This translates into CASSQGQGSDEQYF.

This clone was recorded a few times. V usage is TRBV27 and J usage is TRBJ1-2, with a tentative D call TRBD1 (6 bases). Trimming removed 4 bases from V and 5 bases from J, with 14 bases in between. In germline, CDR1 is MNHEY, CDR2 SMNVEV (reference sequence). This CDR3 has 14 amino acids. This chain's CDR3 is CASSSKPRGYGYTF. The CDR3 DNA reads TGTGCCAGCAGTTCCAAACCGAGGGGGTATGGCTACACCTTC.

The chain combines TRBV5-1 with TRBJ2-7; tentatively, D is TRBD2 (6 bases). The CDR3 runs 14 residues. Germline V gene lookup returns CDR1 SGHRS and CDR2 YFSETQ. Trimming cost V 5 bases and J 0 bases, with 12 bases left between them. The CDR3 region is CASSSRGGSYEQYF. The CDR3 region has the DNA TGCGCCAGCAGTTCGAGGGGAGGCTCCTACGAGCAGTACTTC.

The V gene is TRBV5-1, the J gene TRBJ2-7, with TRBD1 matching over 7 bases. V was clipped by 2 bases and J by 3 bases; unmatched bases: 5. CDR1 is SGHRS, CDR2 YFSETQ, per germline. The CDR3 has 14 amino acids. For the CDR3, the DNA is TGCGCCAGCAGCTTCGACAGGGACCTCTACGAGCAGTACTTC. Its protein is CASSFDRDLYEQYF.

The chain recombines TRBV10-3 with TRBJ2-1; 11 nucleotides match TRBD1. This CDR3 has 17 residues. CDR1 ENHRY and CDR2 SYGVKD come from the germline V gene. V was pared by 2 bases and J by 4 bases, with 7 bases of the junction left unmatched. Written as DNA, the CDR3 is TGTGCCATCAGTGAGCCGCGGACAGGGGGCTTGTACAATGAGCAGTTCTTC. Translated, it gives CAISEPRTGGLYNEQFF.

J is TRBJ1-2 and V is TRBV19, with D maybe TRBD1 (6 bases). The CDR3 totals 14 residues. V was shortened by 7 bases and J by 3 bases, with 15 bases between the two germline ends. From germline, CDR1 is LNHDA and CDR2 SQIVND (reference sequence). CDR3 DNA: TGTGCCAGTAAACGACAGGCCTGGGACTATGGCTACACCTTC. Its translation is CASKRQAWDYGYTF.

The chain combines TRBV28 with TRBJ1-1; D unclear. Germline values: CDR1 MDHEN, CDR2 SYDVKM. V was trimmed by 7 bases and J by 8 bases, leaving 14 bases between them. The CDR3 is 12 amino acids. CDR3 bases: TGTGCCAGCACCCCGGGGTTTGGGGAAGCTTTCTTT. This sequence encodes CASTPGFGEAFF.

The gene calls are TRBV4-1 and TRBJ2-1; D unclear. Looked up from germline, CDR1 is MGHRA and CDR2 is YSYEKL. The CDR3 runs 13 residues. Trimming removed 1 base from V and 6 bases from J, with 7 bases in between. The DNA for the CDR3 is TGCGCCAGCAGCCAAGCTCGCGTCAATGAGCAGTTCTTC. Protein sequence: CASSQARVNEQFF.

This chain links TRBV11-2 with TRBJ2-7, with 7 bases identical to TRBD1. This CDR3 has 13 residues. With 4 bases clipped from V and 4 bases from J, the junction kept 4 bases outside the gene matches. CDR1 is SGHAT and CDR2 is FQNNGV in the germline V gene. The CDR3 reads CASSSGTAYEQYF. The CDR3 DNA reads as TGTGCCAGCAGCTCCGGGACAGCTTACGAGCAGTACTTC.

The CDR3 reads CASSSLGREDNSPEFF. In DNA, the CDR3 is TGTGCCAGCAGTTCCCTCGGCAGGGAAGACAACTCGCCTGAGTTCTTC. The chain uses TRBV6-5 and TRBJ2-1; D may be TRBD1 (5 bases). The length of the CDR3 is 16 residues. V gave up 4 bases and J gave up 14 bases, with 27 bases separating them. Per the germline V gene, CDR1 is MNHEY and CDR2 is SVGAGI.

The chain has TRBV5-1 and TRBJ1-4; D gene ambiguous. The CDR3 is made up of 14 amino acids. V gave up 0 bases and J gave up 3 bases, with 6 bases separating them. The germline CDR1 and CDR2 sequences are SGHRS and YFSETQ. The CDR3 DNA follows: TGCGCCAGCAGCTTGGGGTTGGCTAATGAAAAACTGTTTTTT. Protein: CASSLGLANEKLFF.

This clone was counted once. The CDR3, as DNA: TGTGCCAGCAGTGACTCCTCGGGGTTAGATACGCAGTATTTT. Protein product: CASSDSSGLDTQYF. V usage is TRBV6-1 and J usage is TRBJ2-3; D possibly corresponds to TRBD2 (5 bases). The CDR3 is 14 residues long. V gave up 3 bases and J gave up 5 bases, with 12 bases separating them. Looked up from germline, CDR1 is MNHNS and CDR2 is SASEGT.

In its sample, this clone was seen a few times. Written as DNA, the CDR3 is TGTGCCAGCAGTCCGCCGGGGAGAACTACCGGGGAGCTGTTTTTT. It specifies CASSPPGRTTGELFF. The V call is TRBV28, the J call TRBJ2-2, with TRBD2 as a possible D gene (5 bases). V was pared by 5 bases and J by 5 bases, with 15 bases between. Germline CDR1 and CDR2: MDHEN and SYDVKM. This CDR3 spans 15 amino acids. Full variable domain (remainder filled in from reference TRBV28 and TRBJ2-2): DVKVTQSSRYLVKRTGEKVFLECVQDMDHENMFWYRQDPGLGLRLIYFSYDVKMKEKGDIPEGYSVSREKKERFSLILESASTNQTSMYLCASSPPGRTTGELFFGEGSRLTVL.

V usage is TRBV5-1 and J usage is TRBJ1-2; possibly TRBD1 for D (6 bases). Germline-derived CDR1 and CDR2 are SGHRS and YFSETQ. V was shortened by 0 bases and J by 6 bases, with 12 bases between the two germline ends. The CDR3 covers 14 residues. The CDR3 DNA reads TGCGCCAGCAGCTTGGATCCGGGGGCGGATGGCTACACCTTC. Translation gives CASSLDPGADGYTF. Full variable domain (missing parts from reference TRBV5-1 and TRBJ1-2): KAGVTQTPRYLIKTRGQQVTLSCSPISGHRSVSWYQQTPGQGLQFLFEYFSETQRNKGNFPGRFSGRQFSNSRSEMNVSTLELGDSALYLCASSLDPGADGYTFGSGTRLTVV.

The rearrangement links TRBV6-1 to TRBJ1-6; 9 bases fit TRBD1. Germline assignment: CDR1 MNHNS and CDR2 SASEGT. The CDR3 sequence is 14 residues long. V dropped 4 bases and J dropped 6; count of bases not matched to a gene: 1. The CDR3, as DNA: TGTGCCAGCAGTGGGGACAGGGTTAATTCACCCCTCCACTTT. Translating it yields CASSGDRVNSPLHF.

The rearrangement links TRBV30 to TRBJ2-1; the D gene is possibly TRBD2 (5 bases). Germline values: CDR1 GTSNPN, CDR2 SVGIG (reference sequence). V was cut by 4 bases and J by 4 bases, with 8 bases left in between. The CDR3 length is 12 residues. The CDR3 reads CAWMKRYNEQFF. The CDR3 bases are TGTGCCTGGATGAAGCGGTACAATGAGCAGTTCTTC. The variable domain in full, with the rest retrieved from reference TRBV30 and TRBJ2-1, is SQTIHQWPATLVQPVGSPLSLECTVEGTSNPNLYWYRQAAGRGLQLLFYSVGIGQISSEVPQNLSASRPQDRQFILSSKKLLLSDSGFYLCAWMKRYNEQFFGPGTRLTVL.

The chain employs TRBV9 and TRBJ1-3; D is perhaps TRBD1 (5 bases). The germline V gene encodes CDR1 SGDLS and CDR2 YYNGEE. The CDR3 runs to 15 residues. V was shortened by 0 bases and J by 3 bases, with 10 bases between the two germline ends. CDR3 loop: CASSVEGEGGNTIYF. The CDR3 nucleotides read TGTGCCAGCAGCGTAGAAGGGGAAGGTGGAAACACCATATATTTT.

Notes on this clone: Relative to the germline gene, one junction end is altered; a read error may explain this. This chain connects TRBV29-1 to TRBJ1-5, with a weak D call TRBD1 (6 bases). The CDR3 is 13 amino acids. In germline, CDR1 is SQVTM, CDR2 ANQGSEA. DNA of the CDR3: TGCAGCGTTTCCAGGGGTAGCGATCAGCCCCAGCATTTT. Translated: CSVSRGSDQPQHF.

The V call is TRBV10-1, the J call TRBJ2-7; D is possibly TRBD1 (6 bases). The CDR3 has 14 residues. V lost 0 bases and J 7 bases, leaving 13 bases between the germline ends. The V gene's germline CDR1 is WNHNN and CDR2 SYGVQD (reference sequence). CDR3 region: CASSESGQGREQYF. The CDR3, as DNA: TGCGCCAGCAGTGAGTCCGGGCAGGGGCGGGAGCAGTACTTC.

The rearrangement joins TRBV5-5 to TRBJ1-2, with TRBD1 identical over 8 bases. The CDR3 consists of 12 residues. The germline CDR1 and CDR2 sequences are SGHKS and YYEKEE (reference sequence). V dropped 4 bases and J dropped 6; count of bases not matched to a gene: 2. CDR3 DNA: TGTGCCAGCAGCAAGGACAGGGATGGCTACACCTTC. Its protein product is CASSKDRDGYTF.

The V gene is TRBV28, the J gene TRBJ2-1; 7 bases map to TRBD2. Germline trimming cut 7 bases from V and 7 bases from J; bases unmatched to any gene: 7. Germline V gene lookup returns CDR1 MDHEN and CDR2 SYDVKM. This CDR3 contains 13 residues. The CDR3 region has the DNA TGTGCCAGCACCCTACAAGCGGGAAATGAGCAGTTCTTC. Amino acid sequence: CASTLQAGNEQFF.

The V call is TRBV5-3, the J call TRBJ2-5, with D tentatively TRBD1 (6 bases). TRBV5-3 counts as an open reading frame of uncertain function. The CDR3 spans 15 residues. The V and J ends lost 2 bases and 1 base respectively, with 12 bases between them. The CDR3 nucleotides read TGTGCCAGAAGCTTCGGCAGGGGAGTCCAAGAGACCCAGTACTTC. Amino acid sequence: CARSFGRGVQETQYF.

The chain links TRBV10-2 to TRBJ1-1, with D unclear. Germline V gene data show CDR1 as WSHSY and CDR2 as SAAADI. V lost 2 bases, J lost 6 bases, and 4 bases lay in between. The CDR3 has 11 residues. The chain's CDR3 is CASSEGPEAFF. The CDR3 region has the DNA TGCGCCAGCAGTGAGGGTCCTGAAGCTTTCTTT.

The chain carries TRBV6-6 and TRBJ1-4, with D perhaps matching TRBD1 (5 bases). Looked up from germline, CDR1 is MNHNY and CDR2 is SVGAGI (reference sequence). The ends were cut back, 10 bases at V and 7 bases at J, with 19 bases in the middle. There are 14 residues in the CDR3. CDR3 region: CATFQGRGVEKLFF. The CDR3 DNA reads as TGTGCCACATTCCAGGGTAGGGGAGTTGAAAAACTGTTTTTT.

The rearrangement links TRBV9 to TRBJ1-2, with D uncertain. The CDR3 runs 14 residues. Germline CDR1 SGDLS, CDR2 YYNGEE. Trimming shortened V by 3 bases and J by 4 bases, and 13 bases separated the two germline ends. The CDR3 DNA reads TGTGCCAGCAGCGCCGCCCCGCCCAGCTATGGCTACACCTTC. Encoded protein: CASSAAPPSYGYTF.

Comments on this clone: At one end the junction does not follow the germline gene, possibly because of a read error. This chain joins TRBV5-4 and TRBJ2-5; D is perhaps TRBD1 (6 bases). Looked up from germline, CDR1 is SGHNT and CDR2 is YYREEE (reference sequence). The CDR3 length is 13 residues. The CDR3: CASSLQGQGTQYF. The CDR3 DNA reads as TGTGCCAGCAGCTTGCAGGGGCAAGGGACCCAGTACTTC.